Below, one TCR beta chain is given with its context. What it binds is unknown. V trimming: 3 bases; J trimming: 8 bases; junction bases outside the gene matches: 8. Germline CDR1 is MDHEN and CDR2 is SYDVKM. The CDR3 runs 15 residues. This record belongs to a study of shared clonotypes between healthy human individuals. Libraries were prepared by immunoSEQ multiplex PCR; TCRdb keeps only in-frame clonotypes and omits some of them. The table includes some 2.3 million clones, 85% to 95% detected once. Study outcomes and limitations: Lower generation probabilities were found for non-shared clonotypes than for those shared by all four donors.

The sample taken for sequencing was naive CD4+ T cells from PBMCs. Indicated subset: CD45RA+ positively selected. The receptor comes from a young man in good health. Some clones in this sample may be carry-over from other donors' samples. This chain uses TRBV28 with TRBJ2-2; 8 bases are a match to TRBD2. This CDR3 is CASSLRLAGRGELFF. The CDR3 region has the DNA TGTGCCAGCAGTTTGAGGCTAGCGGGTCGAGGGGAGCTGTTTTTT.